This entry concerns a single TCR beta chain. This clonotype was picked up a small number of times. Its cognate antigen has yet to be identified. There are no base qualities to consult, and no much larger clone falls within one base. Libraries were prepared through RT-PCR. TCRdb lists the instrument as NextSeq 550. The public sequencing data were trimmed at Q25 with fastp and processed into clonotypes with MiXCR by TCRdb, which kept only in-frame beta chains. One record per CDR3 amino acid sequence lists the most common genes and DNA. The sample table contains around 160,000 distinct CDR3 sequences; only one count was recorded for about 32% of them. The ten largest account for roughly 3% of the sample. The data were taken from a study of patients and donors after allogeneic stem cell transplantation (TCRdb year 2020). The V end loses 5 bases and the J end loses 4 bases, and a stretch of 14 bases separates them. The CDR3 runs 15 residues from the cysteine to the phenylalanine. Only the CDR3 DNA stays, 45 bases, in frame from base 1. Per the germline V gene, SGHVS is the CDR1 and FQNEAQ is the CDR2.

The rearranged chain carries TRBV7-8 and TRBJ2-2; the D gene is perhaps TRBD2, on 6 matching bases. This receptor was obtained from a human donor who was either an allogeneic HSCT recipient or a stem cell or donor lymphocyte infusion donor (not recorded which). It is not recorded whose cells these are; they may come from a transplant donor. The sequencing sample was made of blood, either unsorted or a sorted T cell fraction (not recorded which). The CDR3 region reads CASSQDYRGTGELFF. The DNA is as follows: TGTGCCAGCAGCCAGGACTATCGCGGCACCGGGGAGCTGTTTTTT.